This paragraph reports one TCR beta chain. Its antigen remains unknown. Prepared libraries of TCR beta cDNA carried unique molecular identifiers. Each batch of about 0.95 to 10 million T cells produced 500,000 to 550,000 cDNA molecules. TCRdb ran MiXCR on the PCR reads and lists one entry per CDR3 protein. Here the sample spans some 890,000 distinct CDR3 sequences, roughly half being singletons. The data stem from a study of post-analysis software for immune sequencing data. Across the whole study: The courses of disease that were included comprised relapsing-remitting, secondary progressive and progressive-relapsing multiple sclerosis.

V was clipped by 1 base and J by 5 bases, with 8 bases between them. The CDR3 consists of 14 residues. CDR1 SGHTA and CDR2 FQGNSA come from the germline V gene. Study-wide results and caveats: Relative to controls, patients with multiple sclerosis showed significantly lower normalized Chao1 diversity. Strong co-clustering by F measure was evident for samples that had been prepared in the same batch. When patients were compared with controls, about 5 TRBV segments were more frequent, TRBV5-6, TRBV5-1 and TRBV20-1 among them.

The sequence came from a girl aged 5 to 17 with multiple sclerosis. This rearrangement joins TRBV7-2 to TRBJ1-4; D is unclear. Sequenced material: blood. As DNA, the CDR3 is TGTGCCAGCAGCTTAGGCGGGATGAATGAAAAACTGTTTTTT. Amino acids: CASSLGGMNEKLFF.